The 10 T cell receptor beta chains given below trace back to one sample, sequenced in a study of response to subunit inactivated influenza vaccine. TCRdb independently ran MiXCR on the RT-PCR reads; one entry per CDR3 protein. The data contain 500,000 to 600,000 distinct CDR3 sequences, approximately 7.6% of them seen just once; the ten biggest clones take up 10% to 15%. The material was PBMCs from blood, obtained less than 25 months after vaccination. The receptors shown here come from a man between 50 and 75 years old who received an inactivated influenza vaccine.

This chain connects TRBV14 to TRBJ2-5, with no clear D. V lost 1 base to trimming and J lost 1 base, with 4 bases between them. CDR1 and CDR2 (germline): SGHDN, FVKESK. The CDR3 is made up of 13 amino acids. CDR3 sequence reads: CASSQAPQETQYF. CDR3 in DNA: TGTGCCAGCAGCCAAGCCCCCCAAGAGACCCAGTACTTC.

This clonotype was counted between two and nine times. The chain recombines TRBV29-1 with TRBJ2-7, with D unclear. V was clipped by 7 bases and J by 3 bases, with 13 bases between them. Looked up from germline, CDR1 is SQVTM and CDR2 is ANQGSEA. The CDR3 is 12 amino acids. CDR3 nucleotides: TGCAGCGCAGAGGTTAACGGCTACGAGCAGTACTTC. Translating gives CSAEVNGYEQYF.

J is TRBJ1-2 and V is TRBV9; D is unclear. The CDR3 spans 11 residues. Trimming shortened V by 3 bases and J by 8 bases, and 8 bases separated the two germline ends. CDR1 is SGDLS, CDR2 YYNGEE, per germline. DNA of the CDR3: TGTGCCAGCAGCGGGCCGACCGGCTACACCTTC. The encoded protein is CASSGPTGYTF.

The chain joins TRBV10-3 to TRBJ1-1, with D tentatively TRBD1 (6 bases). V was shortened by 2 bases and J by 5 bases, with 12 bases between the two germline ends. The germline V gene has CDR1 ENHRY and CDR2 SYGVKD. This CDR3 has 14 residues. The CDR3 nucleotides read TGTGCCATCAGTGAGGGAACAGGGAGTACTGAAGCTTTCTTT. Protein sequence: CAISEGTGSTEAFF.

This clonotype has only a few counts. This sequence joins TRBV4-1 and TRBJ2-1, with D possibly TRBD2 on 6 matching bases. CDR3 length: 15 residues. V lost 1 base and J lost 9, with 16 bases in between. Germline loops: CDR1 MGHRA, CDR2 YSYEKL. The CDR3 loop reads CASSQGDLSRSEQFF. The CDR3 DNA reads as TGCGCCAGCAGCCAAGGGGACTTATCACGGTCTGAGCAGTTCTTC.

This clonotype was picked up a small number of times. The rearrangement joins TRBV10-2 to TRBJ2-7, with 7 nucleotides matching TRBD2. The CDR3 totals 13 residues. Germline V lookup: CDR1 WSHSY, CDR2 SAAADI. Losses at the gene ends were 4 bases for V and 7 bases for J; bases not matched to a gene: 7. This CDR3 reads CASSVVVGREQYF. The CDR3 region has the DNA TGCGCCAGCAGTGTAGTGGTCGGGAGGGAGCAGTACTTC.

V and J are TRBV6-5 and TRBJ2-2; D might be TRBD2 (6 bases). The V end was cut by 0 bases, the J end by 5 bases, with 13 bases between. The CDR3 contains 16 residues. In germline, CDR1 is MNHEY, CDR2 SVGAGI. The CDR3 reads CASSYSTGGLTGELFF. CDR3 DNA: TGTGCCAGCAGTTACTCTACCGGGGGTCTTACCGGGGAGCTGTTTTTT.

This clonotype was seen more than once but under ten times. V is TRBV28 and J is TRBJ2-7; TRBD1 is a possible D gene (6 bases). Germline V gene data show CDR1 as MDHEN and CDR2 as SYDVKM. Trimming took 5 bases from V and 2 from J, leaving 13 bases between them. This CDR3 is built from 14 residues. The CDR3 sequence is CASSQTGATYEQYF. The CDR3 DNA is TGTGCCAGCAGTCAGACAGGTGCAACCTACGAGCAGTACTTC.

The CDR3 nucleotides read TGTGCCAGCAGTTTTTGGGGTCTAAGAAGGACGGCCAAAAACATTCAGTACTTC. Protein product: CASSFWGLRRTAKNIQYF. The chain carries TRBV12-3 or TRBV12-4 and TRBJ2-4; D is unclear. The V and J ends lost 3 bases and 1 base respectively, with 19 bases between them. The CDR3 is made up of 18 amino acids.

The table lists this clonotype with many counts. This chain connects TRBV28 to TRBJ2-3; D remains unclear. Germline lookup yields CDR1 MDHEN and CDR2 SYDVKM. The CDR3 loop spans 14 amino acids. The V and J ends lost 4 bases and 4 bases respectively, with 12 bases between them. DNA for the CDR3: TGTGCCAGCAGTTCCATCCCTCCGTCAGATACGCAGTATTTT. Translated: CASSSIPPSDTQYF.